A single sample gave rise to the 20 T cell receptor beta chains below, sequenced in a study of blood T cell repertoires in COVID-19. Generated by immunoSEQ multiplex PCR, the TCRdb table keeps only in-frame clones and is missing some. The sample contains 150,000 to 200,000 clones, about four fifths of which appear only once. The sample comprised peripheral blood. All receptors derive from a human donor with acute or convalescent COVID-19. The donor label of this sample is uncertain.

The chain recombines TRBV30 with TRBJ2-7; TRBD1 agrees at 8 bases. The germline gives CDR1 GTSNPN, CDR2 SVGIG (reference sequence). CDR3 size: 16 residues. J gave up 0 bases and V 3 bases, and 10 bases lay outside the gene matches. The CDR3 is CAWSSLDRVSSYEQYF. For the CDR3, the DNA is TGTGCCTGGAGCTCGTTGGACAGGGTAAGCTCCTACGAGCAGTACTTC.

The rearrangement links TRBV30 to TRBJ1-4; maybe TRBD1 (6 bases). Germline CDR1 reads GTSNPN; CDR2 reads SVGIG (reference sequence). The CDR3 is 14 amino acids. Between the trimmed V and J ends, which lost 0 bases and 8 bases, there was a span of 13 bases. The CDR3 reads CAWSVWGRREKLFF. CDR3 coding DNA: TGTGCCTGGAGTGTTTGGGGGCGGAGGGAAAAACTGTTTTTT.

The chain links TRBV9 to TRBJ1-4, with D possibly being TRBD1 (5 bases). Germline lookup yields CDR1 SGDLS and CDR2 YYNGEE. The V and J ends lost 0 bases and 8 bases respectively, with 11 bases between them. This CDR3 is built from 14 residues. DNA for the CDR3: TGTGCCAGCAGCGTAGAACAGGCTGGAGAAAAACTGTTTTTT. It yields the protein CASSVEQAGEKLFF.

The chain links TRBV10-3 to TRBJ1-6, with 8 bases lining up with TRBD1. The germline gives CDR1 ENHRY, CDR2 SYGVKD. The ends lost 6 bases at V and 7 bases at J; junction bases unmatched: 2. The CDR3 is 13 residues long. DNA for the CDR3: TGTGCCATCAGGGGACAGGAGAATTCACCCCTCCACTTT. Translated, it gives CAIRGQENSPLHF.

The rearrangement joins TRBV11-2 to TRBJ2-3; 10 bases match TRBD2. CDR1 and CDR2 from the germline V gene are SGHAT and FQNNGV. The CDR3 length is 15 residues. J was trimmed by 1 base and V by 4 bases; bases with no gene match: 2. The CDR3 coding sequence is TGTGCCAGCAGCTACGGACTAGCGGGCACAGATACGCAGTATTTT. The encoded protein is CASSYGLAGTDTQYF.

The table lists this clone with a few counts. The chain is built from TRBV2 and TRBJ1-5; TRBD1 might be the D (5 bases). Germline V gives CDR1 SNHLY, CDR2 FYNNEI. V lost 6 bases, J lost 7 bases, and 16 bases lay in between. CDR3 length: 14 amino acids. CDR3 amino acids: CASRPRLGGQPQHF. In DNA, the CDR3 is TGTGCCAGCAGGCCCCGGTTGGGGGGGCAGCCCCAGCATTTT. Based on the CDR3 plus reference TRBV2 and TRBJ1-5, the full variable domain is EPEVTQTPSHQVTQMGQEVILRCVPISNHLYFYWYRQILGQKVEFLVSFYNNEISEKSEIFDDQFSVERPDGSNFTLKIRSTKLEDSAMYFCASRPRLGGQPQHFGDGTRLSIL.

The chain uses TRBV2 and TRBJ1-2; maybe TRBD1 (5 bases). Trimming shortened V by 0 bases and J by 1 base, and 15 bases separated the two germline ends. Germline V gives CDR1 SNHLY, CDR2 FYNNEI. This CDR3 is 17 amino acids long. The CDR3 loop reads CASSEARGAARNYGYTF. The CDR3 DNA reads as TGTGCCAGCAGTGAAGCAAGGGGCGCCGCACGTAACTATGGCTACACCTTC.

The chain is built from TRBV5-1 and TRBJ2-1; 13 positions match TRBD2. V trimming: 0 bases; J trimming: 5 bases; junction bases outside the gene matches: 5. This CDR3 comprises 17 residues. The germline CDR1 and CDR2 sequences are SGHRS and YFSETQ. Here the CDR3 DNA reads TGCGCCAGCAGCTTGGGACTAGCGGGGGGCGTTGACAATGAGCAGTTCTTC. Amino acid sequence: CASSLGLAGGVDNEQFF.

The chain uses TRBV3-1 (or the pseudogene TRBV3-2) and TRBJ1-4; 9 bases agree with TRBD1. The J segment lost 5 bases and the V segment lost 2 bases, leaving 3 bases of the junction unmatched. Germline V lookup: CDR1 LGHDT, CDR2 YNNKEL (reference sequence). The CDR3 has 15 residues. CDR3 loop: CASSQSGTGNEKLFF. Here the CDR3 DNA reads TGTGCCAGCAGCCAATCCGGGACAGGGAATGAAAAACTGTTTTTT.

The CDR3 sequence: CASSLGTGRANYGYTF. The CDR3 DNA reads TGTGCCAGCAGCTTGGGGACAGGGCGCGCTAACTATGGCTACACCTTC. This rearrangement joins TRBV5-4 to TRBJ1-2, with TRBD1 matching over 8 bases. CDR1 and CDR2 from the germline V gene are SGHNT and YYREEE (reference sequence). This CDR3 has 16 amino acids. J lost 0 bases, V lost 0 bases, and 4 bases had no gene match.

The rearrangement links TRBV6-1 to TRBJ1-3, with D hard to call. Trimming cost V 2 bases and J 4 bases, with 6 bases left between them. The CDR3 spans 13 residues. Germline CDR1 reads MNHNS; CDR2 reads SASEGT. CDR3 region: CASSEREGNTIYF. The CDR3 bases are TGTGCCAGCAGTGAACGAGAAGGAAACACCATATATTTT.

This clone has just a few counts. DNA of the CDR3: TGTGCCAGCAGTGGGGGGACTAGCGGCCAGACCCAGTACTTC. It encodes CASSGGTSGQTQYF. The chain joins TRBV2 to TRBJ2-5, with TRBD2 matching 11 bases. The CDR3 extends over 14 amino acids. CDR1 SNHLY and CDR2 FYNNEI come from the germline V gene. The V segment lost 4 bases and the J segment 6 bases; nucleotides outside the gene matches: 4.

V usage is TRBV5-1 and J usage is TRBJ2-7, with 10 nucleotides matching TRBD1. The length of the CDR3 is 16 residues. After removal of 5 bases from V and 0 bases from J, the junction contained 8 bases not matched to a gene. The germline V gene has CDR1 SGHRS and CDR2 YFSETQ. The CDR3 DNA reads TGCGCCAGCAGGGTTGCGGGACAGGGGTACTCCTACGAGCAGTACTTC. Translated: CASRVAGQGYSYEQYF.

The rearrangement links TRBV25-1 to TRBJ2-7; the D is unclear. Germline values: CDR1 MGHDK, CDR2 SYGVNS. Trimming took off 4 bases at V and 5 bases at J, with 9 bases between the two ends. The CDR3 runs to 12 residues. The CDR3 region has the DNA TGTGCCAGCAGTGCTAGTCGCCACGAGCAGTACTTC. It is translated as CASSASRHEQYF.

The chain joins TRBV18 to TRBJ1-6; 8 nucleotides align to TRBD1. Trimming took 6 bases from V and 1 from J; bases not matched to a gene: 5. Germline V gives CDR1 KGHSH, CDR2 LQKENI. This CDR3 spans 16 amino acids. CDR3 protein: CASSPQGASYNSPLHF. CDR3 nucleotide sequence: TGTGCCAGCTCGCCCCAGGGGGCATCCTATAATTCACCCCTCCACTTT. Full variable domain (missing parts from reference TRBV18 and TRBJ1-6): NAGVMQNPRHLVRRRGQEARLRCSPMKGHSHVYWYRQLPEEGLKFMVYLQKENIIDESGMPKERFSAEFPKEGPSILRIQQVVRGDSAAYFCASSPQGASYNSPLHFGNGTRLTVT.

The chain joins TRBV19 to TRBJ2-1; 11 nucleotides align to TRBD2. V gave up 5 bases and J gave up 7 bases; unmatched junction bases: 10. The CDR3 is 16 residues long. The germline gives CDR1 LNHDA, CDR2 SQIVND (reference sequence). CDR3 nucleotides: TGTGCCAGTAGTGTGACTAGCGGGGACCCCGGGAATGAGCAGTTCTTC. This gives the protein CASSVTSGDPGNEQFF.

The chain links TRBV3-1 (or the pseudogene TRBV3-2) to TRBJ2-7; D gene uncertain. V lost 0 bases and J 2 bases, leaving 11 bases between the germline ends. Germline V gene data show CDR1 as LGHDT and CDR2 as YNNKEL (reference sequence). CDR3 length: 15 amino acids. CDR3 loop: CASSQDYQATYEQYF. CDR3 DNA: TGTGCCAGCAGCCAAGATTATCAGGCGACCTACGAGCAGTACTTC.

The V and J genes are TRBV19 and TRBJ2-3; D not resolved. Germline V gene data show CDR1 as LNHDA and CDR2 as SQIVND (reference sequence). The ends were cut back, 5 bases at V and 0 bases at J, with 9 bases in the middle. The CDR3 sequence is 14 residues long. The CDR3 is CASSSTGSTDTQYF. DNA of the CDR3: TGTGCCAGTAGTTCGACTGGTAGCACAGATACGCAGTATTTT.

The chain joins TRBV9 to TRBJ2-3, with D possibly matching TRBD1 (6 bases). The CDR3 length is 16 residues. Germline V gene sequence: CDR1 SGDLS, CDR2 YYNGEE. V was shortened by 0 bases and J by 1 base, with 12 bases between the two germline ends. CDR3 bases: TGTGCCAGCAGCGTAGTAGGGGGTAGAGGCACAGATACGCAGTATTTT. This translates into CASSVVGGRGTDTQYF.

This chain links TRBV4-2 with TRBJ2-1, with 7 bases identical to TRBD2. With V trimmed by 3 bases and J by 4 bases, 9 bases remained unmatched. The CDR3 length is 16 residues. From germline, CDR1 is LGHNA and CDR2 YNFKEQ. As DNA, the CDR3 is TGTGCCAGCAGCCAGGGACTATTGGGGTTTTACAATGAGCAGTTCTTC. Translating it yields CASSQGLLGFYNEQFF.